One and the same sample provided the 30 T cell receptor beta chains below, sequenced in a study of tumor-infiltrating lymphocytes in primary liver carcinoma. Each 20-30 mg portion of unsorted bulk tissue served as the source for co-extraction of RNA and DNA. The template, about 500 ng total RNA, yielded TCR beta cDNA made with a constant-region primer. TCR beta libraries came from three nested multiplex PCR rounds using slightly modified ARM-PCR. Primers for the first two PCR rounds were TRBV1-TRBV30 forward primers and a C-beta reverse primer (approximately 10 cycles per round). TCRdb fed the multiplex PCR reads into MiXCR, producing one record per CDR3 protein. The table includes 45,000 to 55,000 distinct CDR3 sequences, less than 75% detected once. Sequences were obtained from liver tumor tissue from sampling region 5. The subset: tumor region T5, tumor centre. The receptors here all came from a man between 35 and 55 years old with primary liver carcinoma and hepatitis B virus infection.

Notes on this clonotype: At one end the junction does not follow the germline gene, possibly because of a read error. V gene TRBV6-5 combines with J gene TRBJ1-5; D unclear. This CDR3 contains 13 residues. CDR1 is MNHEY and CDR2 is SVGAGI in the germline V gene. The CDR3 sequence is CAISRGPNQPQHF. The CDR3 coding sequence is TGTGCCATCAGCCGAGGCCCCAATCAGCCACAGCATTTT.

Points on this clonotype: A read error may produce the germline difference seen at one junction end. The chain employs TRBV6-1 and TRBJ2-3; D is unresolved. Germline V lookup: CDR1 MNHNS, CDR2 SASEGT. The CDR3 is 16 residues long. CDR3 nucleotides: TGTGCCTGCAGTCGATTAGTGGGTTTAACCACAGATACGCAGTATTTT. Protein product: CACSRLVGLTTDTQYF.

This clonotype was seen repeatedly, ten times or more. V gene TRBV7-8 combines with J gene TRBJ1-6; TRBD1 is a possible D gene (6 bases). The CDR3 consists of 14 residues. V was clipped by 3 bases and J by 7 bases, with 10 bases between them. Germline loops: CDR1 SGHVS, CDR2 FQNEAQ. The CDR3: CASSFTGLNSPLHF. The CDR3 region has the DNA TGTGCCAGCAGCTTTACAGGGCTGAATTCACCCCTCCACTTT.

This clonotype was observed a few times. The chain combines TRBV7-6 with TRBJ1-2; a weak D match, TRBD1 (5 bases). V lost 1 base and J lost 6, with 12 bases in between. Germline CDR1 and CDR2: SGHVS and FNYEAQ. The CDR3 runs to 14 residues. The CDR3 spells CASSLVPQGDGYTF. The DNA of the CDR3 is TGTGCCAGCAGCTTAGTTCCCCAGGGTGATGGCTACACCTTC.

The rearrangement uses TRBV14 and TRBJ2-1, with D hard to call. The V gene lost 4 bases and the J gene lost 10 bases, with 11 bases spanning the gap. CDR3 length: 12 residues. Germline assignment: CDR1 SGHDN and CDR2 FVKESK. The DNA of the CDR3 is TGTGCCAGCAGCCGGAACTACAGCGAGCAGTTCTTC. Translation gives CASSRNYSEQFF.

This clonotype appeared many times. V usage is TRBV6-5 and J usage is TRBJ1-1; D remains ambiguous. The ends were cut back, 5 bases at V and 4 bases at J, with 14 bases in the middle. The CDR3 covers 14 residues. Germline CDR1 and CDR2: MNHEY and SVGAGI. The CDR3 here is CASSPPGGGTEAFF. The CDR3 DNA reads TGTGCCAGCAGTCCCCCGGGAGGAGGCACTGAAGCTTTCTTT.

This clonotype was seen a single time. This chain links TRBV29-1 with TRBJ2-3; TRBD1 matches 10 bases. Germline values: CDR1 SQVTM, CDR2 ANQGSEA. J lost 5 bases, V lost 2 bases, and 10 bases had no gene match. The CDR3 consists of 16 residues. In DNA form, the CDR3 reads TGCAGCGTTGAACACCGGGACAGGGGAGTTGTAGATACGCAGTATTTT. Its protein product is CSVEHRDRGVVDTQYF.

This clonotype was observed many times. The rearrangement uses TRBV4-1 and TRBJ2-2; D not certain. CDR3 length: 16 residues. V was shortened by 1 base and J by 1 base, with 10 bases between the two germline ends. Germline values: CDR1 MGHRA, CDR2 YSYEKL. The CDR3 region has the DNA TGCGCCAGCAGCCAAGCCCCAGCCTTGAACACCGGGGAGCTGTTTTTT. Amino acid sequence: CASSQAPALNTGELFF.

This clonotype was seen a handful of times. An end of the junction differs from the germline gene, which may be a read error. The V gene is TRBV18, the J gene TRBJ2-7, with D possibly matching TRBD1 (6 bases). The CDR3 runs to 14 residues. CDR1 and CDR2 from the germline V gene are KGHSH and LQKENI. This CDR3 reads CASSRQESSCEQYF. The DNA of the CDR3 is TGTGCCAGCTCACGACAGGAATCTTCCTGCGAGCAGTACTTC.

In the case of this clonotype: Because it lacks the conserved phenylalanine or tryptophan at the end, this CDR3 is likely a read error. The chain is built from TRBV14 and TRBJ2-5; TRBD2 matches 15 bases. The DNA matches TRBJ2-1 better at its end, which makes the J call doubtful. The CDR3 has 18 residues. Germline V gene lookup returns CDR1 SGHDN and CDR2 FVKESK. CDR3 sequence: CASSMSGTSGRRYNEQFL. DNA for the CDR3: TGTGCCAGCAGCATGTCCGGGACTAGCGGGAGGCGTTACAATGAGCAGTTCCTC.

Concerning this clonotype: Germline and junction disagree at one end, which may indicate a read error. V usage is TRBV5-6 and J usage is TRBJ2-1; TRBD1 might be the D (7 bases). There are 16 residues in the CDR3. Looked up from germline, CDR1 is SGHDT and CDR2 is YYEEEE. In DNA form, the CDR3 reads TGTGTCAGCAGCTTGGAGGGGGCAAGCTCTTACAATGAGCAGTTCTTC. Amino acid sequence: CVSSLEGASSYNEQFF. The full variable domain, rest sourced from reference TRBV5-6 and TRBJ2-1, is DAGVTQSPTHLIKTRGQQVTLRCSPKSGHDTVSWYQQALGQGPQFIFQYYEEEERQRGNFPDRFSGHQFPNYSSELNVNALLLGDSALYLCVSSLEGASSYNEQFFGPGTRLTVL.

Note on this clonotype: A read error is possible here, since a much larger clone lies one base away. This chain joins TRBV4-2 and TRBJ2-7, with no clear D. CDR1 is LGHNA, CDR2 YNFKEQ, per germline. This CDR3 comprises 15 residues. V lost 0 bases, J lost 0 bases, and 9 bases lay in between. CDR3 region: CASSQDGPGSYEQYF. The CDR3 DNA sequence: TGTGCCAGCAGCCAAGACGGACCGGGCTCCTACGAGCAGTACTTC.

As to this clonotype: Possible read error: a much larger clone is one base away. Since the CDR3 does not end with the conserved phenylalanine or tryptophan, this likely comes from a read error. The chain carries TRBV30 and TRBJ1-2; possibly TRBD1 for D (6 bases). The V and J ends lost 3 bases and 3 bases respectively, with 14 bases between them. The CDR3 has 14 amino acids. Germline V CDR1 and CDR2: GTSNPN, SVGIG (reference sequence). In DNA, the CDR3 is TGTGCCTGGAGCCTACAGGGTTGGGACTATGGCTACACCCTC. This encodes CAWSLQGWDYGYTL.

This chain uses TRBV10-1 with TRBJ2-3; D perhaps matches TRBD1 (6 bases). The CDR3 is 14 residues long. V lost 7 bases and J lost 6, with 17 bases in between. The germline gives CDR1 WNHNN, CDR2 SYGVQD (reference sequence). This CDR3 is CASNGDMARDTQYF. CDR3 nucleotides: TGCGCCAGCAATGGGGACATGGCAAGGGATACGCAGTATTTT.

This clonotype was recorded at least ten times. This chain links TRBV6-1 with TRBJ1-1; D is possibly TRBD1 (5 bases). Germline assignment: CDR1 MNHNS and CDR2 SASEGT. The CDR3 totals 13 residues. The V gene lost 7 bases and the J gene lost 4 bases, with 13 bases spanning the gap. The CDR3 coding sequence is TGTGCCAGCAATTTGGACATTTCCACTGAAGCTTTCTTT. Protein sequence: CASNLDISTEAFF.

This clonotype has ten or more counts. The chain combines TRBV28 with TRBJ1-1; D uncertain. Trimming stripped 0 bases from V and 0 bases from J, with 11 bases between. Per the germline V gene, CDR1 is MDHEN and CDR2 is SYDVKM. This CDR3 is 16 amino acids long. The CDR3 region has the DNA TGTGCCAGCAGTTTATGGTTCCGAGGGATGAACACTGAAGCTTTCTTT. It translates to CASSLWFRGMNTEAFF.

In regard to this clonotype: It may be a read error: a sequence one base away is much more abundant. J is TRBJ1-4 and V is TRBV10-3, with 7 positions matching TRBD1. This CDR3 spans 16 amino acids. Germline V gene lookup returns CDR1 ENHRY and CDR2 SYGVKD. Trimming cost V 4 bases and J 7 bases; bases outside gene matches: 12. The CDR3 region has the DNA TGTGCCATCAGTGGCTCACCGGGACAGAGTAGTGAAAAACTGTTTTTT. Its protein product is CAISGSPGQSSEKLFF.

On this clonotype itself: A read error may account for a junction end that differs from germline. The chain carries TRBV12-3 or TRBV12-4 and TRBJ1-1; 7 bases are shared with TRBD1. The CDR3 covers 13 residues. CDR3 nucleotide sequence: TGTGCCAGCACTCTCCAGGGGGGCACTGAGGCTTTCTTT. Translated, it gives CASTLQGGTEAFF.

As to this clonotype: At one of its ends the junction is not consistent with the germline gene, which may arise from a read error. The chain links TRBV6-5 to TRBJ2-6; 8 bases are a match to TRBD1. The CDR3 covers 18 residues. The V gene's germline CDR1 is MNHEY and CDR2 SVGAGI. As DNA, the CDR3 is TGTGCCAGCAGTCTTTGGACAGGGATGAAGGCTGGAGCCAACATCCTGACTTTC. Its translation: CASSLWTGMKAGANILTF.

About this clonotype itself: The missing conserved phenylalanine or tryptophan at the end of this CDR3 makes a read error likely. This sequence joins TRBV6-5 and TRBJ2-3; D gene ambiguous. Germline V gene lookup returns CDR1 MNHEY and CDR2 SVGAGI. This CDR3 spans 8 amino acids. V gave up 8 bases and J gave up 12 bases, with 6 bases separating them. CDR3 amino acids: CASVTQYL. The CDR3 DNA reads TGTGCCAGCGTTACCCAGTATTTA.

The chain has TRBV12-3 or TRBV12-4 and TRBJ1-2; 9 bases align to TRBD1. After removal of 6 bases from V and 3 bases from J, the junction contained 2 bases not matched to a gene. There are 13 residues in the CDR3. This chain's CDR3 is CASSRTGDYGYTF. The CDR3 nucleotides read TGTGCCAGCAGCCGGACAGGGGACTATGGCTACACCTTC.

This clonotype was recorded many times. The chain carries TRBV5-4 and TRBJ2-5; D is possibly TRBD1 (6 bases). Germline assignment: CDR1 SGHNT and CDR2 YYREEE (reference sequence). Trimming shortened V by 1 base and J by 2 bases, and 6 bases separated the two germline ends. The CDR3 is 13 amino acids. The CDR3 here is CASSLRGQETQYF. CDR3 nucleotide sequence: TGTGCCAGCAGCTTGAGGGGGCAAGAGACCCAGTACTTC.

Concerning this clonotype itself: One end of the junction fails to match germline, which may point to a read error. The rearrangement joins TRBV29-1 to TRBJ2-1; 13 positions match TRBD2. CDR1 and CDR2 from the germline V gene are SQVTM and ANQGSEA. The CDR3 runs 16 residues. The CDR3 bases are TGCAGCGTCGCCTGGACTAGCGGGGGCTCCCACAATGAGCAGTTCTTC. Protein sequence: CSVAWTSGGSHNEQFF.

Details on this clonotype: A read error may account for a junction end that differs from germline. As DNA, the CDR3 is TGCGCCTGGAGTTTACTGGGAGGGCAAACCGGGGAGCTGTTTTTT. Translated, it gives CAWSLLGGQTGELFF. This rearrangement joins TRBV30 to TRBJ2-2; 7 bases are shared with TRBD2. Germline V gene lookup returns CDR1 GTSNPN and CDR2 SVGIG (reference sequence). The CDR3 is 15 residues long.

The rearrangement joins TRBV28 to TRBJ1-5, with D unresolved. Germline CDR1 reads MDHEN; CDR2 reads SYDVKM. V was shortened by 6 bases and J by 2 bases, with 14 bases between the two germline ends. This CDR3 region has 15 residues. The CDR3 bases are TGTGCCAGCAGACGTCAGGAAAGTGGCAATCAGCCCCAGCATTTT. Protein sequence: CASRRQESGNQPQHF.

This clonotype was detected only once. The junction does not match germline at one end; this may be a read error. The rearrangement links TRBV6-1 to TRBJ2-3; 7 bases are a match to TRBD2. The V gene's germline CDR1 is MNHNS and CDR2 SASEGT. The CDR3 consists of 15 residues. The chain's CDR3 is CGSSEVASGADTQYF. The CDR3 nucleotides read TGTGGCAGCAGTGAGGTGGCTAGCGGAGCAGATACGCAGTATTTT.

A word on this clonotype: The conserved final phenylalanine or tryptophan is absent from the CDR3, which likely points to a read error. The chain employs TRBV6-1 and TRBJ2-7; 7 positions match TRBD2. The CDR3 is 15 residues long. The V segment lost 2 bases and the J segment 4 bases; nucleotides outside the gene matches: 8. Germline assignment: CDR1 MNHNS and CDR2 SASEGT. CDR3 region: CASSEPAVGGYEQYH. CDR3 bases: TGTGCCAGCAGTGAACCTGCGGTGGGGGGGTACGAGCAGTACCAC.

A note on this clonotype: The CDR3 does not close with the conserved phenylalanine or tryptophan, likely indicating a read error. This chain joins TRBV11-2 and TRBJ2-5, with TRBD2 identical over 8 bases. Losses at the gene ends were 4 bases for V and 2 bases for J; bases not matched to a gene: 9. CDR3 size: 16 residues. CDR1 SGHAT and CDR2 FQNNGV come from the germline V gene. Written as DNA, the CDR3 is TGTGCCAGCAGCTCAGTCTCGGCTAGCGGGCAAGAGACCCAGTACCTC. Encoded protein: CASSSVSASGQETQYL.

This clonotype was seen ten or more times. This chain connects TRBV10-3 to TRBJ1-2; 8 nucleotides align to TRBD1. Germline V gene data show CDR1 as ENHRY and CDR2 as SYGVKD. V lost 2 bases, J lost 7 bases, and 6 bases stayed unmatched. The CDR3 runs to 14 residues. The CDR3 loop reads CAISEMSGGFGYTF. As DNA, the CDR3 is TGTGCCATCAGTGAGATGTCAGGGGGCTTTGGCTACACCTTC.

To note about this clonotype: The junction departs from the called germline gene at one end, perhaps through a read error. V is TRBV6-1 and J is TRBJ2-5; D may correspond to TRBD1 or TRBD2 (5 bases each). CDR1 is MNHNS, CDR2 SASEGT, per germline. The CDR3 extends over 13 amino acids. Here the CDR3 DNA reads TGTGCCAGCACCAGGGAGATCCGAGAGACTCAGTACTTC. As protein: CASTREIRETQYF.